This T cell receptor (beta chain) was recorded in a study of blood T cells in healthy people across ages. Study findings and constraints: TCR beta diversity correlated strongly with naive T cell percentage.

The V gene lost 5 bases and the J gene lost 4 bases, with 14 bases spanning the gap. Germline values: CDR1 SEHNR, CDR2 FQNEAQ (reference sequence). The CDR3 spans 15 residues. Sample-barcoded 5' priming and a J-beta primer mix drove a second PCR of roughly 6 to 12 cycles. Using its own MiXCR run on the 5' RACE reads, TCRdb lists one record per CDR3 protein. In the table there are 800,000 or so distinct CDR3 sequences, just under 25% of which are singletons. This clonotype was observed a handful of times. The antigen remains undetermined. This sample also belongs to another study, concerning T cells of mothers and their children.

The chain combines TRBV7-9 with TRBJ1-4; TRBD1 might be the D (5 bases). Source material: blood. The source is a boy under 18 in good health. The CDR3 region is CASSSETASNEKLFF. In nucleotides, the CDR3 is TGTGCCAGCAGCAGCGAGACAGCCAGTAATGAAAAACTGTTTTTT. Based on the CDR3 plus reference TRBV7-9 and TRBJ1-4, the full variable domain is DTGVSQNPRHKITKRGQNVTFRCDPISEHNRLYWYRQTLGQGPEFLTYFQNEAQLEKSRLLSDRFSAERPKGSFSTLEIQRTEQGDSAMYLCASSSETASNEKLFFGSGTQLSVL.